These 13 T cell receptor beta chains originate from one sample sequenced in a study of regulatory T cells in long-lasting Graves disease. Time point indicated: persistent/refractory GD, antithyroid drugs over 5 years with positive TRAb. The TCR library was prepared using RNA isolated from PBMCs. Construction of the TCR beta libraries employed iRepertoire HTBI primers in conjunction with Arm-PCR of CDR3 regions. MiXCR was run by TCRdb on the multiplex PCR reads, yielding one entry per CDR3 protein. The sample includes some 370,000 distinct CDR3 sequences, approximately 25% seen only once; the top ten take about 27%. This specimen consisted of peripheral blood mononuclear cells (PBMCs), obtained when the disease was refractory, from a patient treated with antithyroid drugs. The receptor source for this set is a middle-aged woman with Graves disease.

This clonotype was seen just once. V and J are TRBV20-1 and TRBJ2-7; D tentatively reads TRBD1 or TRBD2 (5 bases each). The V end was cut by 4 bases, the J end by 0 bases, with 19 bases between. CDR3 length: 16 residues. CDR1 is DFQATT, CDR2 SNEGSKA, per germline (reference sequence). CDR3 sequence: CSATGTIGRSSYEQYF. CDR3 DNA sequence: TGCAGTGCTACGGGGACCATAGGAAGGAGCTCCTACGAGCAGTACTTC.

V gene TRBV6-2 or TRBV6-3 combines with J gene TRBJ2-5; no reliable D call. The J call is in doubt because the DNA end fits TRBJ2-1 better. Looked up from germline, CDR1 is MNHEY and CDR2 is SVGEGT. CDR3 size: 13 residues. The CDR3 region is CASSGDSHNEQFF. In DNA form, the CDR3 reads TGTGCCAGCAGCGGCGATTCCCACAATGAGCAGTTCTTC.

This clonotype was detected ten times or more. CDR3 amino acids: CAISEPGAGFETQYF. DNA of the CDR3: TGTGCCATCAGTGAGCCCGGGGCAGGGTTTGAGACCCAGTACTTC. The V and J genes are TRBV10-3 and TRBJ2-5, with D perhaps assigned TRBD1 or TRBD2 (5 bases each). The CDR3 runs to 15 residues. The V gene lost 2 bases and the J gene lost 5 bases, with 15 bases spanning the gap. Germline CDR1 reads ENHRY; CDR2 reads SYGVKD.

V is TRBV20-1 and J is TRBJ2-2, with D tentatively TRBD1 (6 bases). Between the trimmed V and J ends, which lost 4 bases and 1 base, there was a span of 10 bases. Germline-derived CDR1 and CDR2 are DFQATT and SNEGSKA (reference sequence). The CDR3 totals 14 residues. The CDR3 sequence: CSANRVGNTGELFF. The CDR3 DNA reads TGCAGTGCTAACAGGGTCGGGAACACCGGGGAGCTGTTTTTT.

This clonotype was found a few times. This chain's CDR3 is CASSQEWLYYGYTF. The DNA for the CDR3 is TGCGCCAGCAGCCAAGAATGGCTCTACTATGGCTACACCTTC. This rearrangement joins TRBV4-1 to TRBJ1-2; D unclear. The germline gives CDR1 MGHRA, CDR2 YSYEKL. V lost 0 bases and J 3 bases, leaving 8 bases between the germline ends. This CDR3 has 14 amino acids.

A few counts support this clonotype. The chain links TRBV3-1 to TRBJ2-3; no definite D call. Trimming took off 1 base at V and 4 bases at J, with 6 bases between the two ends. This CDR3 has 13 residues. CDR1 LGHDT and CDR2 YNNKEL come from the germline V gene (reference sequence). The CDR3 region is CASSQAGPDTQYF. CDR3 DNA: TGTGCCAGCAGCCAAGCTGGCCCAGATACGCAGTATTTT.

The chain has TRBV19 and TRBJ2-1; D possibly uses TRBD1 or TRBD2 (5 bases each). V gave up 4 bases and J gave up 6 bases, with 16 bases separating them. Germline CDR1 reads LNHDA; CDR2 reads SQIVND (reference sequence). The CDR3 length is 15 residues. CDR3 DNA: TGTGCCAGTAGTACGGGTCGCCGGGGCCTCAATGAGCAGTTCTTC. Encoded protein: CASSTGRRGLNEQFF.

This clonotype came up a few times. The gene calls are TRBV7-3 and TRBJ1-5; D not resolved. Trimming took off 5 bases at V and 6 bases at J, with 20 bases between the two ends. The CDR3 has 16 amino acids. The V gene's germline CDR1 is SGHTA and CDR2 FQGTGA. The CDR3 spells CASSQNGRRPGQPQHF. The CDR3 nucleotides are TGTGCCAGCAGCCAAAATGGCAGACGACCGGGTCAGCCCCAGCATTTT.

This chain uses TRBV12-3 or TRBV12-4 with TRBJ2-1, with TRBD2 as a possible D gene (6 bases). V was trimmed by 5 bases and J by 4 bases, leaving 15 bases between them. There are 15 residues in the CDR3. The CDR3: CASSPWTTGYNEQFF. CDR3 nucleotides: TGTGCCAGCAGTCCTTGGACTACAGGATACAATGAGCAGTTCTTC.

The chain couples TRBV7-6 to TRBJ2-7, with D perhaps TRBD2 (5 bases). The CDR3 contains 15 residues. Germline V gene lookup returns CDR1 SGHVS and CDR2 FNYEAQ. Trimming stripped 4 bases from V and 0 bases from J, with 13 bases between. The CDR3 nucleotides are TGTGCCAGCAGCTCCTCTCGCCGGGACTCCTACGAGCAGTACTTC. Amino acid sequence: CASSSSRRDSYEQYF.

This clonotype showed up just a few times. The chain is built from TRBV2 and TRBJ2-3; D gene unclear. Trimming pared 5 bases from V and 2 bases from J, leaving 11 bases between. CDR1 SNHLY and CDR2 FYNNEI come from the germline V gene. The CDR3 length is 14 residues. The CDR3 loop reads CASSQGRLTDTQYF. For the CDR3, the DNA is TGTGCCAGCAGTCAAGGACGACTCACAGATACGCAGTATTTT.

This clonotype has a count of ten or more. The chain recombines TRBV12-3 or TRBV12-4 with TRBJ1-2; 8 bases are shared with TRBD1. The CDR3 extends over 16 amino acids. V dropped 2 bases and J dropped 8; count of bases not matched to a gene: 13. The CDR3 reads CASSLQDRAPVRGYTF. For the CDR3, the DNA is TGTGCCAGCAGTTTACAGGACAGGGCCCCAGTGAGGGGCTACACCTTC.

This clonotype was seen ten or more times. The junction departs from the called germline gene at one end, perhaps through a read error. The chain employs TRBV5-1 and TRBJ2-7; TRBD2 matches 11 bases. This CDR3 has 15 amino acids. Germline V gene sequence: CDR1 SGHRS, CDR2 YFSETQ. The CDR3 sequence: CASSLGTSGTYEQYF. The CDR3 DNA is TGTGCCAGCAGCTTGGGGACTAGCGGAACCTACGAGCAGTACTTC.